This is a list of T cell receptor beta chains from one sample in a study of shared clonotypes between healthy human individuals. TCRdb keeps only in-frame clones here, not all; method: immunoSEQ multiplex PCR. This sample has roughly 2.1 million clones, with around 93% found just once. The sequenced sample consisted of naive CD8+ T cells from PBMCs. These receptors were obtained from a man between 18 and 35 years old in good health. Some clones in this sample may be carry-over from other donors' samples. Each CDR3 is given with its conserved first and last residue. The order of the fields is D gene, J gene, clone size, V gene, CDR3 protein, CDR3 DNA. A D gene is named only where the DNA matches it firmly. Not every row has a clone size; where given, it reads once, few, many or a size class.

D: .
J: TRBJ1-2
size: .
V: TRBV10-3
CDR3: CAISEMTPYGYTF
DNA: TGTGCCATCAGTGAGATGACCCCCTATGGCTACACCTTC

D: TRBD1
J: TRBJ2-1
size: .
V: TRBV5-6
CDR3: CASSFGTGYNEQFF
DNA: TGTGCCAGCAGCTTCGGGACAGGGTACAATGAGCAGTTCTTC

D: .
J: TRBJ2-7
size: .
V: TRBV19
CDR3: CASSSGRLALLHEQYF
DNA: TGTGCCAGTAGTTCCGGTCGTCTAGCTCTACTCCACGAGCAGTACTTC

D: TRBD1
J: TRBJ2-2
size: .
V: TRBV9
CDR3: CASSGQGMVDTGELFF
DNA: TGTGCCAGCAGCGGACAGGGGATGGTCGACACCGGGGAGCTGTTTTTT

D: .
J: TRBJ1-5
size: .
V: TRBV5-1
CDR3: CASSLGAPNQPQHF
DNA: TGCGCCAGCAGCTTGGGCGCTCCAAATCAGCCCCAGCATTTT

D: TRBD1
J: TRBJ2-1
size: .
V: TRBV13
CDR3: CASSYTGTGGPNEQFF
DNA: TGTGCCAGCAGCTATACCGGGACAGGGGGCCCGAATGAGCAGTTCTTC

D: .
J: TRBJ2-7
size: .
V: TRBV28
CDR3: CASGRSGYYEQYF
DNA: TGTGCCAGCGGGAGGTCCGGATACTACGAGCAGTACTTC

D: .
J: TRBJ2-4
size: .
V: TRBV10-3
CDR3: CAIGGGNPLAKNIQYF
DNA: TGTGCCATCGGCGGCGGGAACCCGTTAGCCAAAAACATTCAGTACTTC

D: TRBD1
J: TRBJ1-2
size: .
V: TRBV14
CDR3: CASSTRDREDNYGYTF
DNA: TGTGCCAGCAGCACCCGGGACAGGGAAGATAACTATGGCTACACCTTC

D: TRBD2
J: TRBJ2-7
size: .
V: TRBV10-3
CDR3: CAISKTSGSSYEQYF
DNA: TGTGCCATCAGTAAGACTAGCGGGAGCTCCTACGAGCAGTACTTC

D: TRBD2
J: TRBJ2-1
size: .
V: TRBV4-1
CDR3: CASSQDRSSRGVKFF
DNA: TGCGCCAGCAGCCAAGATCGATCCAGCCGGGGGGTGAAGTTCTTC

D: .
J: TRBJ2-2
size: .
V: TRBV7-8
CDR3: CASTWVRNTGELFF
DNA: TGTGCCAGCACTTGGGTCCGAAACACCGGGGAGCTGTTTTTT

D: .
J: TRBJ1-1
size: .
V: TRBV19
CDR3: CASSTHREGNTEAFF
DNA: TGTGCCAGTAGTACCCACCGGGAGGGGAACACTGAAGCTTTCTTT

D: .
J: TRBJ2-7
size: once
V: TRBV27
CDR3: CASSLSGGGYEQYF
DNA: TGTGCCAGCAGTTTATCAGGGGGGGGCTACGAGCAGTACTTC

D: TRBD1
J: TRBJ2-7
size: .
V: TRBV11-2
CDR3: CASSATDLGQEYEQYF
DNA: TGTGCCAGCAGCGCTACCGATCTGGGACAGGAATACGAGCAGTACTTC

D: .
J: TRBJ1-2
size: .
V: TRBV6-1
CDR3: CASSEAAGNGYTF
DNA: TGTGCCAGCAGTGAAGCGGCCGGGAACGGCTACACCTTC

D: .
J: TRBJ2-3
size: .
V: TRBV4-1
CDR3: CASSLLQAEPGAQYF
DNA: TGCGCCAGCAGCCTTCTGCAAGCGGAACCCGGGGCGCAGTATTTT

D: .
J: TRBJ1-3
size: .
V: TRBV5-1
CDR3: CASSLVQASGNTIYF
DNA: TGCGCCAGCAGCTTGGTACAGGCTTCTGGAAACACCATATATTTT

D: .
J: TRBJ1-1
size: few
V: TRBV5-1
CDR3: CASSYWGAEAFF
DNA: TGCGCCAGCAGCTACTGGGGGGCTGAAGCTTTCTTT

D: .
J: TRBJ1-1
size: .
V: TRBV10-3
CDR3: CAISEGEGRTEAFF
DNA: TGTGCCATCAGTGAGGGAGAGGGGAGGACTGAAGCTTTCTTT

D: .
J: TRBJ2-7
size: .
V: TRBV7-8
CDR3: CASSNNPRTSSSYEQYF
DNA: TGTGCCAGCAGCAATAATCCTAGGACATCAAGCTCCTACGAGCAGTACTTC

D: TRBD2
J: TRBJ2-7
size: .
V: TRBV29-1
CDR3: CSGTGIGGEQYF
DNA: TGCAGCGGGACCGGCATCGGGGGGGAGCAGTACTTC

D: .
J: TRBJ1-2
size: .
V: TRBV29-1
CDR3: CSVLGPGDGYTF
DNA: TGCAGCGTCCTAGGACCCGGGGATGGCTACACCTTC

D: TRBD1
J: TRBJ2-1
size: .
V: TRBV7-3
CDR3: CASSSRTGRNEQFF
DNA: TGTGCCAGCAGCTCCCGGACAGGGAGGAATGAGCAGTTCTTC

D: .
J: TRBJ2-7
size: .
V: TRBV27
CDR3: CASSPDAGAYEQYF
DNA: TGTGCCAGCAGCCCCGACGCTGGGGCCTACGAGCAGTACTTC

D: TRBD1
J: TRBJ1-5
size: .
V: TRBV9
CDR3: CASSRDREHYSNQPQHF
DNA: TGTGCCTCTTCGAGGGACAGGGAACATTATAGCAATCAGCCCCAGCATTTT

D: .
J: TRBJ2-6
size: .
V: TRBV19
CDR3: CASSGTRHDNSGANVLTF
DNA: TGTGCCAGCAGCGGGACAAGACACGATAACTCTGGGGCCAACGTCCTGACTTTC

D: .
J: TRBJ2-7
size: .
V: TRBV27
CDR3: CASSWSSGARKYEQYF
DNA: TGTGCCAGCAGTTGGAGCTCGGGGGCGCGAAAGTACGAGCAGTACTTC

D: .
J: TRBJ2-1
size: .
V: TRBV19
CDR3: CASSILLAAYNEQFF
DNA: TGTGCCAGTAGTATTCTCCTAGCAGCCTACAATGAGCAGTTCTTC

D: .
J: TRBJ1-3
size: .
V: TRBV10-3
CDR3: CASQSGNTIYF
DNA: TGTGCCAGCCAGTCGGGAAACACCATATATTTT

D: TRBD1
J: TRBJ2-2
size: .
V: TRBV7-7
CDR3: CASSPTGELTNTGELFF
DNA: TGTGCCAGCAGCCCTACAGGGGAACTAACGAACACCGGGGAGCTGTTTTTT

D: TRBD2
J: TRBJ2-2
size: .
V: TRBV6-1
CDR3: CASSDPGLGGAGELFF
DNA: TGTGCCAGCAGTGACCCGGGACTAGGAGGCGCCGGGGAGCTGTTTTTT

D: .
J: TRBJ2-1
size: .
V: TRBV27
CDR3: CASSLYVRRQTNEQFF
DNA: TGTGCCAGCAGTTTATACGTACGTAGACAGACCAATGAGCAGTTCTTC

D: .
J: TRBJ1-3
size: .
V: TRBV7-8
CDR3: CASSSSPEGSGNTIYF
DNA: TGTGCCAGCAGCTCCTCCCCCGAGGGGTCTGGAAACACCATATATTTT

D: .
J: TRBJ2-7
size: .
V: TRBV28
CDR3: CASSHGTYEQYF
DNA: TGTGCCAGCAGTCATGGGACCTACGAGCAGTACTTC

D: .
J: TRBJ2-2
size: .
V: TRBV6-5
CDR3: CASSYSDSYTGELFF
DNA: TGTGCCAGCAGTTACTCTGACAGCTACACCGGGGAGCTGTTTTTT

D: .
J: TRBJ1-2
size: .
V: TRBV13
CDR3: CASSSRGGGYTF
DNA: TGTGCCAGCAGCTCAAGGGGAGGTGGCTACACCTTC

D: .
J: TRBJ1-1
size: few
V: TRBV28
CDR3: CASSPPAAGAEAFF
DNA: TGTGCCAGCAGTCCCCCCGCAGCGGGGGCTGAAGCTTTCTTT

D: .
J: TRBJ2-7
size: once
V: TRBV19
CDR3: CASSPYGSHEQYF
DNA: TGTGCCAGTAGTCCTTACGGCAGCCACGAGCAGTACTTC

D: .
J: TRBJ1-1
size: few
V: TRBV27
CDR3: CASSLRGSWPEAFF
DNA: TGTGCCAGCAGTTTACGGGGATCCTGGCCTGAAGCTTTCTTT

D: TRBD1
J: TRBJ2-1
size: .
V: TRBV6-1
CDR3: CASSQDRGSYNEQFF
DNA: TGTGCCAGCAGCCAAGACAGGGGCTCATACAATGAGCAGTTCTTC

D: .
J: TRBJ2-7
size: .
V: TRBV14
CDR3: CASSQEARYYEQYF
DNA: TGTGCCAGCAGCCAAGAAGCACGATACTACGAGCAGTACTTC

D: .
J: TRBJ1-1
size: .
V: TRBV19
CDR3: CASSIMEGRYEAFF
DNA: TGTGCCAGTAGTATCATGGAGGGCCGTTATGAAGCTTTCTTT

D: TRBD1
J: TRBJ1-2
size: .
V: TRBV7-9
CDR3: CASSPLTGGVNYGYTF
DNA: TGTGCCAGCAGCCCGCTGACAGGGGGCGTCAACTATGGCTACACCTTC

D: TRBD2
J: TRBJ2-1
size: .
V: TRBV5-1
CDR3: CASSFGLAVNNEQFF
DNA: TGCGCCAGCAGCTTCGGCCTAGCGGTAAACAATGAGCAGTTCTTC

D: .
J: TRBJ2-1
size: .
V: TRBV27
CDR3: CASSILGAGLYGEQFF
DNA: TGTGCCAGCAGTATCCTGGGGGCGGGACTGTACGGTGAGCAGTTCTTC

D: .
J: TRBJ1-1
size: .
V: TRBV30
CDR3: CAWTVHTNTEAFF
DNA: TGTGCCTGGACCGTCCACACGAACACTGAAGCTTTCTTT

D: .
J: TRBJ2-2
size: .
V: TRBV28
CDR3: CASRERDSNTGELFF
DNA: TGTGCCAGCCGGGAAAGGGACTCAAACACCGGGGAGCTGTTTTTT

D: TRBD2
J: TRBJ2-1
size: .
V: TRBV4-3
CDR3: CASSQGASGAYNEQFF
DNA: TGCGCCAGCAGCCAAGGGGCTAGCGGAGCCTACAATGAGCAGTTCTTC

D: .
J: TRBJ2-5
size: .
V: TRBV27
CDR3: CASSPRLAQETQYF
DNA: TGTGCCAGCAGTCCCCGTCTAGCCCAAGAGACCCAGTACTTC

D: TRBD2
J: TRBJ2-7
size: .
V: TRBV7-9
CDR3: CASSHSTGGTSGAYEQYF
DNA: TGTGCCAGCAGCCACTCAACAGGGGGGACTAGCGGCGCCTACGAGCAGTACTTC

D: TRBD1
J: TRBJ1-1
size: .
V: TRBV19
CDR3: CASSRDREAFF
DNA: TGTGCCAGTAGCCGGGACAGGGAAGCTTTCTTT